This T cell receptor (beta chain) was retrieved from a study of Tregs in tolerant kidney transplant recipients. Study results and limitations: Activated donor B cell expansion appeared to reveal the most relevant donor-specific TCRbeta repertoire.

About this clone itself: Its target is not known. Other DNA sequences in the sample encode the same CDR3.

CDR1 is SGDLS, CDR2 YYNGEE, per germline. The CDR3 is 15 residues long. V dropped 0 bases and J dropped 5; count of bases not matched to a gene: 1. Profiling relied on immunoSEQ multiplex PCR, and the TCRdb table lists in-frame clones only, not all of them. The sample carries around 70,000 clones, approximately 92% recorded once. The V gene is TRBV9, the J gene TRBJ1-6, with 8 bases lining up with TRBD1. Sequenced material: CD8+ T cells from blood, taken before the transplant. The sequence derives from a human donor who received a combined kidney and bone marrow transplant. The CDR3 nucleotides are TGTGCCAGCAGCGTAGGGACAGGGAATAATTCACCCCTCCACTTT. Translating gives CASSVGTGNNSPLHF.